Listed below are T cell receptor beta chains from one sample, sequenced in a study of tumor-infiltrating lymphocytes in glioblastoma multiforme. MiXCR, applied by TCRdb to the multiplex PCR reads, yields one record per CDR3 protein. Here the sample spans about 13,000 distinct CDR3 sequences, approximately 70% being singletons. Sequencing used brain tumor tissue. These receptors came from a male donor with glioblastoma. Both conserved end residues are part of each CDR3. Each record gives: CDR3 length, V gene, J gene, CDR3 protein.

14,TRBV11-2,TRBJ2-3,CASSLQGMADTQYF
15,TRBV20-1,TRBJ2-3,CSARTDRECTDTQYF
15,TRBV28,TRBJ1-4,CASSLGQGANEKLFF
14,TRBV6-6,TRBJ2-7,CASRRVGGSYEQYF
15,TRBV12-3/TRBV12-4,TRBJ1-6,CASGLESSRNSPLHF
15,TRBV28,TRBJ2-1,CASGPSTSDHNEHFF
14,TRBV20-1,TRBJ2-1,CSASLGLASNEQFF
19,TRBV20-1,TRBJ2-4,CSARDPDKGIRKAKNTLYF
12,TRBV12-3/TRBV12-4,TRBJ1-5,CASTHGDQPQHF
16,TRBV6-1,TRBJ2-1,CASSVSQLAGAYEQFF
17,TRBV6-5,TRBJ2-3,CASRLLSRGLGTDTQYF
14,TRBV11-2,TRBJ2-7,CASSLTSQSYEQYF
14,TRBV20-1,TRBJ2-7,CSGATGGHPCELYF
14,TRBV7-9,TRBJ1-1,CDSSLRRERSEAFF
14,TRBV7-9,TRBJ1-2,CAGSLKIGNYGYTF
15,TRBV5-6,TRBJ2-5,CVGSLVTRGRETQYF
15,TRBV10-2,TRBJ2-3,CASSDGTMLADTQYF
15,TRBV7-3,TRBJ2-7,CASSLTAGGSYEQYF
14,TRBV6-6,TRBJ2-1,CANSPGLVGPEQFF
13,TRBV11-1,TRBJ2-1,CASSLDRSDEQFF
15,TRBV2,TRBJ1-4,CVSSGTGARGEKLFF
14,TRBV2,TRBJ2-5,CVSRVRNLAETQYF
15,TRBV11-2,TRBJ2-5,CASSLLGGPNRTQYF
16,TRBV11-2,TRBJ2-1,CASSLRLAGGLREQFF
13,TRBV10-3,TRBJ1-2,CANSAAAGNGYTF
16,TRBV20-1,TRBJ2-1,CSVTQFKPGSYNEQLF
14,TRBV5-5,TRBJ1-1,CASCRTYIISEAFF
17,TRBV28,TRBJ1-1,CASSPPTRVYTDTEAFF
15,TRBV11-2,TRBJ2-1,CASSKGQGTNNEQFF
18,TRBV3-1,TRBJ2-5,CASSQEGGRTRPVETQYF
12,TRBV29-1,TRBJ2-3,CSVGRGGYTQYF
15,TRBV20-1,TRBJ2-2,CSARDGAGVGGELFF
15,TRBV6-1,TRBJ2-2,CASRDSGTNTGELFF
16,TRBV7-2,TRBJ1-3,CASSEEGTGTGNTIYF
13,TRBV5-6,TRBJ1-1,CASSLLWGTEAFF